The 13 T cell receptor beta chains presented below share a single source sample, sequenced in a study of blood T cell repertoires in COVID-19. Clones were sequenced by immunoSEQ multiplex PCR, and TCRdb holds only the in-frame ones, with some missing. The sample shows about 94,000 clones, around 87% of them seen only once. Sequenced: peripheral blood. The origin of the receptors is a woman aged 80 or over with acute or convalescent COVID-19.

The CDR3: CSFFRTEAFF. The DNA of the CDR3 is TGCAGTTTCTTTCGGACTGAAGCTTTCTTT. This chain connects TRBV20-1 to TRBJ1-1; no reliable D call. CDR1 and CDR2 (germline): DFQATT, SNEGSKA (reference sequence). The CDR3 contains 10 residues. V dropped 8 bases and J dropped 5 bases, with 9 bases sitting between them.

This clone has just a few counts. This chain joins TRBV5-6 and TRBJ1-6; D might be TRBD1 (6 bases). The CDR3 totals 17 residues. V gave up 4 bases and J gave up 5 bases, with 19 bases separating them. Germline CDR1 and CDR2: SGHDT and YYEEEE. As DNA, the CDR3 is TGTGCCAGCAGCGCCAGGGACACCTCGACGGATAATTCACCCCTCCACTTT. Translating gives CASSARDTSTDNSPLHF.

The CDR3 sequence: CSVTDRVDQPQHF. The DNA of the CDR3 is TGCAGCGTTACGGACAGGGTGGATCAGCCCCAGCATTTT. The chain links TRBV29-1 to TRBJ1-5, with 8 bases aligning to TRBD1. This CDR3 is 13 amino acids long. V trimming: 5 bases; J trimming: 5 bases; junction bases outside the gene matches: 5. The germline V gene encodes CDR1 SQVTM and CDR2 ANQGSEA.

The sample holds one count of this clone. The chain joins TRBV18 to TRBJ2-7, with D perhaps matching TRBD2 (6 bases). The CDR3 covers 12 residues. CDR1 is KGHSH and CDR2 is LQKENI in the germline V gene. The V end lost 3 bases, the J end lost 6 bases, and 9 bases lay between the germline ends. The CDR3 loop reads CASSPGTLEQYF. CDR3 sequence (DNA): TGTGCCAGCTCACCCGGGACTCTCGAGCAGTACTTC.

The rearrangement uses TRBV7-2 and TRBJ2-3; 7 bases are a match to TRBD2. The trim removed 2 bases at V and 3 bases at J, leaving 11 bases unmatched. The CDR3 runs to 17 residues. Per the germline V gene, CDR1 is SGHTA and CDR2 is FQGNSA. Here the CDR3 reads CASSLTTWGRATDTQYF. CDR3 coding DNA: TGTGCCAGCAGCTTAACGACTTGGGGGAGGGCGACAGATACGCAGTATTTT.

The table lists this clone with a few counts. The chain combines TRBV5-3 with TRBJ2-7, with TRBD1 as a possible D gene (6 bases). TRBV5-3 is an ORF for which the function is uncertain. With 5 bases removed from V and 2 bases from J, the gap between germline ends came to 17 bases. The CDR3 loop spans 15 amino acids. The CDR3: CARSILPGQTYEQYF. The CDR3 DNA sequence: TGTGCCAGAAGTATCCTCCCGGGACAAACCTACGAGCAGTACTTC.

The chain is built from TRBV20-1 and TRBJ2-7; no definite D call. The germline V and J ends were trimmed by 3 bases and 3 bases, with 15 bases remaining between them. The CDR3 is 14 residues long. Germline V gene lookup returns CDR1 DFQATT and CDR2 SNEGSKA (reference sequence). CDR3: CSASDRHRSYEQYF. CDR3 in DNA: TGCAGTGCTAGTGACCGTCATCGGAGCTACGAGCAGTACTTC.

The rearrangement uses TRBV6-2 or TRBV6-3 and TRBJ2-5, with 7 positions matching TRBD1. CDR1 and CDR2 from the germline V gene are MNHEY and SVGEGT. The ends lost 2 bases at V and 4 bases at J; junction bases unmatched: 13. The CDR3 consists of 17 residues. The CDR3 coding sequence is TGTGCCAGCAGTTACGGCACGGGGCAGGGGGTAGGAGAGACCCAGTACTTC. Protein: CASSYGTGQGVGETQYF.

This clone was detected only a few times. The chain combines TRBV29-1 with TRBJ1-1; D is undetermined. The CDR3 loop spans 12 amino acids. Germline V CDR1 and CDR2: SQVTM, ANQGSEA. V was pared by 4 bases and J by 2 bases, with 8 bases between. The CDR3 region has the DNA TGCAGCGTTGTGCCAGGTAACACTGAAGCTTTCTTT. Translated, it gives CSVVPGNTEAFF.

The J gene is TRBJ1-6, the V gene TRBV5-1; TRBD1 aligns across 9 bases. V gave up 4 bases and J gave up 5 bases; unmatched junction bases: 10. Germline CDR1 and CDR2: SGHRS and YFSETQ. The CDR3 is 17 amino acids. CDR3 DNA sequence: TGCGCCAGCAGCCGCATCCCGGACAGGGGCGATAATTCACCCCTCCACTTT. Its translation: CASSRIPDRGDNSPLHF.

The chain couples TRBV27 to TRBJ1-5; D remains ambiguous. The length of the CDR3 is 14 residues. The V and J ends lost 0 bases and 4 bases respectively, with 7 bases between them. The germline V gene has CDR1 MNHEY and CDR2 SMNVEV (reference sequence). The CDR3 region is CASSLSGKNQPQHF. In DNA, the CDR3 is TGTGCCAGCAGTTTATCCGGGAAAAATCAGCCCCAGCATTTT.

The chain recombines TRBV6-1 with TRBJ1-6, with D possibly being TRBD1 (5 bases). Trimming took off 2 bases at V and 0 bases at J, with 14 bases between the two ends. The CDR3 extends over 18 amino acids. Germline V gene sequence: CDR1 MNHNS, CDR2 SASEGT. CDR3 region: CASSEWGRWSSYNSPLHF. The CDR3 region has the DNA TGTGCCAGCAGTGAATGGGGCCGATGGAGCTCCTATAATTCACCCCTCCACTTT.

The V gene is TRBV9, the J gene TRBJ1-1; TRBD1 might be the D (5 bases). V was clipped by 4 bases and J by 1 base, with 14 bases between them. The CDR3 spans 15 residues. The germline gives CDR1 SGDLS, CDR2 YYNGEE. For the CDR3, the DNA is TGTGCCAGCAGCTTAACCGTCACAGGGAACACTGAAGCTTTCTTT. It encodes CASSLTVTGNTEAFF.